This T cell receptor (beta chain) is from a study of CD8+CD57+ T cells in acquired aplastic anemia. For the study at large: Recorded DNA amounts for sorted CD4+ and CD8+ cells had an average of approximately 2.9 ug.

Germline V gives CDR1 SGHDN, CDR2 FVKESK. The germline V and J ends were trimmed by 4 bases and 0 bases, with 10 bases remaining between them. This CDR3 region has 15 residues. Individuals selected for sequencing had exhibited CD8+CD57+ cell expansion on flow cytometry. Patients were treatment-naive when blood was sampled. A word on this clonotype: Its antigen is still unknown.

General study points: It was found that nearly 30 CD8+ CDR3 sequences were shared between patients and controls.

It was genomic DNA that served as the template for profiling TCR beta VDJ and CDR3. Each CDR3 protein is one row after TCRdb ran MiXCR on the reads. This sample has just over 450,000 distinct CDR3 sequences; about a third occur once, and the top ten carry around 0.82%. This TCR was recovered from a human donor with aplastic anemia. The sequenced sample was sorted CD4+, CD8+, or CD8+CD57+ T cells (not recorded which) from PBMCs. This chain joins TRBV14 and TRBJ1-3, with no clear D. The DNA for the CDR3 is TGTGCCAGCAGCCCCCGGATGAACTCTGGAAACACCATATATTTT. Translating it yields CASSPRMNSGNTIYF.